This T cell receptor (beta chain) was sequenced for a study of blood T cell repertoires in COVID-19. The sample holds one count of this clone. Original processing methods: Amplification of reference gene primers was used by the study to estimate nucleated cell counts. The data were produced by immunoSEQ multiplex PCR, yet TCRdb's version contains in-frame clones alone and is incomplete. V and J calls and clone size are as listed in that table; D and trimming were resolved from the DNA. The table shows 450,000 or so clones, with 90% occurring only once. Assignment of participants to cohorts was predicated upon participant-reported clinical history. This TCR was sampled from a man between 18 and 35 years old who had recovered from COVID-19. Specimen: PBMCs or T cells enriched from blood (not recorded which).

Written as DNA, the CDR3 is TGTGCCAGCAGTCAACTAGTAGGAGCCTTCGAGCAGTACTTC. This encodes CASSQLVGAFEQYF. The rearrangement links TRBV28 to TRBJ2-7; TRBD2 might be the D (5 bases). CDR1 is MDHEN, CDR2 SYDVKM, per germline. The germline V and J ends were trimmed by 5 bases and 6 bases, with 17 bases remaining between them. This CDR3 contains 14 residues.